Presented here are 13 T cell receptor beta chains from one specimen sequenced in a study of blood T cell repertoires in COVID-19. Clones were read by immunoSEQ multiplex PCR, and TCRdb kept only the in-frame ones, dropping some. The sample yields nearly 55,000 clones, about nine tenths seen once. The sequenced material came from peripheral blood. The receptor set was obtained from an older woman with active or convalescent COVID-19.

The chain combines TRBV4-2 with TRBJ2-7, with 9 bases matching TRBD2. V lost 0 bases and J lost 0; bases outside the gene matches: 3. The length of the CDR3 is 16 residues. Germline V gene data show CDR1 as LGHNA and CDR2 as YNFKEQ. CDR3 nucleotides: TGTGCCAGCAGCCAAGATCCTAGCGGGGACTCCTACGAGCAGTACTTC. Residues: CASSQDPSGDSYEQYF.

This clone showed up just once. The chain uses TRBV2 and TRBJ1-6, with D maybe TRBD1 (5 bases). CDR3 length: 13 amino acids. The germline CDR1 and CDR2 sequences are SNHLY and FYNNEI. V was pared by 10 bases and J by 10 bases, with 17 bases between. CDR3 in DNA: TGTGCCACTACAGTGGGGGGAGTATCACCCCTCCACTTT. Its translation: CATTVGGVSPLHF.

The chain uses TRBV4-1 and TRBJ1-2, with D perhaps matching TRBD1 (5 bases). The V end was cut by 2 bases, the J end by 5 bases, with 15 bases between. The CDR3 is 15 amino acids. Germline values: CDR1 MGHRA, CDR2 YSYEKL. DNA for the CDR3: TGCGCCAGCAGCCAACTCCCCGGAAGGGGATATGGCTACACCTTC. This gives the protein CASSQLPGRGYGYTF.

The gene calls are TRBV19 and TRBJ1-1, with 9 bases aligning to TRBD1. There are 11 residues in the CDR3. Germline V lookup: CDR1 LNHDA, CDR2 SQIVND (reference sequence). V was clipped by 6 bases and J by 13 bases; unmatched bases: 6. The CDR3 DNA follows: TGTGCCAGTAGGTCGGGACAGGGAGTTTTCTTT. It specifies CASRSGQGVFF.

This clone was observed a handful of times. The V call is TRBV29-1, the J call TRBJ2-7; 7 bases are shared with TRBD2. The ends lost 1 base at V and 5 bases at J; junction bases unmatched: 8. The V gene's germline CDR1 is SQVTM and CDR2 ANQGSEA. The CDR3 is 14 residues long. Written as DNA, the CDR3 is TGCAGCGTTGAAGGGGGCGGGAGTAGCGACGAGCAGTACTTC. Amino acid sequence: CSVEGGGSSDEQYF.

The rearrangement uses TRBV29-1 and TRBJ1-1; TRBD1 might be the D (6 bases). The germline gives CDR1 SQVTM, CDR2 ANQGSEA. This CDR3 has 14 amino acids. V lost 4 bases, J lost 2 bases, and 14 bases lay in between. The CDR3 here is CSVVSGTLNTEAFF. The CDR3 coding sequence is TGCAGCGTTGTTTCCGGGACACTAAACACTGAAGCTTTCTTT.

This clone was seen more than once but under ten times. J is TRBJ1-3 and V is TRBV19; 9 bases are a match to TRBD1. Germline trimming cut 3 bases from V and 2 bases from J; bases unmatched to any gene: 2. The CDR3 runs 15 residues. CDR1 and CDR2 from the germline V gene are LNHDA and SQIVND (reference sequence). The CDR3 DNA sequence: TGTGCCAGTAGTATCAACAGGGGGCCTGGAAACACCATATATTTT. It yields the protein CASSINRGPGNTIYF.

The rearrangement links TRBV7-2 to TRBJ2-7; the match to TRBD2 covers 11 bases. The junction had 2 bases not matched to a gene; V was cut back by 4 bases and J by 3 bases. Germline assignment: CDR1 SGHTA and CDR2 FQGNSA. This CDR3 is built from 14 residues. CDR3 bases: TGTGCCAGCAGCTCAGGACTAGCGGGCTACGAGCAGTACTTC. Translated, it gives CASSSGLAGYEQYF.

The chain has TRBV25-1 and TRBJ2-2, with TRBD1 identical over 8 bases. Germline V lookup: CDR1 MGHDK, CDR2 SYGVNS. V gave up 0 bases and J gave up 7 bases; unmatched junction bases: 10. The CDR3 contains 17 residues. In nucleotides, the CDR3 is TGTGCCAGCAGTGAATATCGGACAGGGAGGACATACGGGGAGCTGTTTTTT. This sequence encodes CASSEYRTGRTYGELFF.

The CDR3 loop is CASSEPTGSRSNTGELFF. DNA of the CDR3: TGTGCCAGCAGTGAGCCGACAGGGAGTCGGTCGAACACCGGGGAGCTGTTTTTT. The chain carries TRBV6-1 and TRBJ2-2, with 7 bases fitting TRBD1. V shed 3 bases, J shed 0 bases, and the junction held 10 bases outside the gene matches. This CDR3 is built from 18 residues. CDR1 is MNHNS, CDR2 SASEGT, per germline.

This chain uses TRBV18 with TRBJ2-7; D not resolved. The CDR3 length is 13 residues. Trimming pared 0 bases from V and 2 bases from J, leaving 5 bases between. Germline-derived CDR1 and CDR2 are KGHSH and LQKENI. The DNA of the CDR3 is TGTGCCAGCTCACCACCGACACCCTACGAGCAGTACTTC. It is translated as CASSPPTPYEQYF.

Here the CDR3 DNA reads TGTGCCAGCAGTTCTCCGGGGGGTGGCACAGATACGCAGTATTTT. The encoded protein is CASSSPGGGTDTQYF. The gene calls are TRBV28 and TRBJ2-3; 7 bases fit TRBD2. The CDR3 consists of 15 residues. Germline values: CDR1 MDHEN, CDR2 SYDVKM. Germline trimming cut 4 bases from V and 1 base from J; bases unmatched to any gene: 5.

The chain has TRBV5-6 and TRBJ1-1; possibly TRBD1 for D (6 bases). Trimming removed 4 bases from V and 2 bases from J, with 12 bases in between. The CDR3 covers 14 residues. From germline, CDR1 is SGHDT and CDR2 YYEEEE. CDR3 sequence reads: CASSRGGGNTEAFF. As DNA, the CDR3 is TGTGCCAGCAGCCGCGGGGGCGGAAACACTGAAGCTTTCTTT.